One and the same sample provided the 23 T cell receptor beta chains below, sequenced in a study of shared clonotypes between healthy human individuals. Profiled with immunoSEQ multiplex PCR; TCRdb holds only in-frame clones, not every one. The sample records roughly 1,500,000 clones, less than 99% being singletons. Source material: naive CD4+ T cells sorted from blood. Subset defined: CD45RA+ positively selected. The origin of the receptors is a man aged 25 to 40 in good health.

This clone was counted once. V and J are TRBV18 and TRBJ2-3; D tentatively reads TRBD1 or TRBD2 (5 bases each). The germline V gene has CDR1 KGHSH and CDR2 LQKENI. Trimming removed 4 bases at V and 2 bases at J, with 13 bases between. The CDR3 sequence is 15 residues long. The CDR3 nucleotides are TGTGCCAGCTCACTCCGGGACCGAAACACAGATACGCAGTATTTT. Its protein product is CASSLRDRNTDTQYF.

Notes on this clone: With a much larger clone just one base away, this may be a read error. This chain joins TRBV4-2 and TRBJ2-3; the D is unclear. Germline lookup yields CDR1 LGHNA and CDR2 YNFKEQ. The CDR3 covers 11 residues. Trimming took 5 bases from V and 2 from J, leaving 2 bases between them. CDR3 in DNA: TGTGCCAGCAGCTTCACAGATACGCAGTATTTT. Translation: CASSFTDTQYF.

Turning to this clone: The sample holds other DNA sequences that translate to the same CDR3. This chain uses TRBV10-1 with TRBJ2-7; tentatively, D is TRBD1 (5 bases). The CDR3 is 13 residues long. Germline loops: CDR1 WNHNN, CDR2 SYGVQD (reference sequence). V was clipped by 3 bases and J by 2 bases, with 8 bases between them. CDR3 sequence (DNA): TGCGCCAGCAGTGAATCAGGGACCTACGAGCAGTACTTC. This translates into CASSESGTYEQYF.

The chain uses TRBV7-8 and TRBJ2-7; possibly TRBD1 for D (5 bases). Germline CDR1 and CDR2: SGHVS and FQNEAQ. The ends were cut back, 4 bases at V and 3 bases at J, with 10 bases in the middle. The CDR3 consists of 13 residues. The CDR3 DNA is TGTGCCAGCAGCTCGCCAGGGAACTACGAGCAGTACTTC. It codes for CASSSPGNYEQYF.

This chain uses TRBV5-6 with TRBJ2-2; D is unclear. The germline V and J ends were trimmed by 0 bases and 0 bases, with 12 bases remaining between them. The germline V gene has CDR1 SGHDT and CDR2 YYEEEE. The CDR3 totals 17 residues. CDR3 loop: CASSLVGGITNTGELFF. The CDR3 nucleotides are TGTGCCAGCAGCTTGGTCGGCGGTATTACGAACACCGGGGAGCTGTTTTTT. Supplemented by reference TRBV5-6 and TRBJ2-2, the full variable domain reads DAGVTQSPTHLIKTRGQQVTLRCSPKSGHDTVSWYQQALGQGPQFIFQYYEEEERQRGNFPDRFSGHQFPNYSSELNVNALLLGDSALYLCASSLVGGITNTGELFFGEGSRLTVL.

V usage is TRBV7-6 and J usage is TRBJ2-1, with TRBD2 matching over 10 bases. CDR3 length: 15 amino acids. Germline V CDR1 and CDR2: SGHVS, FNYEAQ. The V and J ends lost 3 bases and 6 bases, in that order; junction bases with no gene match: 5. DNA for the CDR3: TGTGCCAGCAGCTTTCTAGCGGGAGTTGGCAATGAGCAGTTCTTC. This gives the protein CASSFLAGVGNEQFF.

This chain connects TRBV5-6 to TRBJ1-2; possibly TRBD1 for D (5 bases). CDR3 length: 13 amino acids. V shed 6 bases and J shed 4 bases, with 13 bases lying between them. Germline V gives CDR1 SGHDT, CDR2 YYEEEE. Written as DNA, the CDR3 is TGTGCCAGCAACCGAGCGGGGGGCTATGGCTACACCTTC. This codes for CASNRAGGYGYTF.

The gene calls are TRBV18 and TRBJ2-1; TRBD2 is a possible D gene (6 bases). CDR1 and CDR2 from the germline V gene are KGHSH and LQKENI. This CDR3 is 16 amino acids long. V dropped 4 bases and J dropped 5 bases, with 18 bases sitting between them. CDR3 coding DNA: TGTGCCAGCTCACAGACGACGGGACTGACGAACAATGAGCAGTTCTTC. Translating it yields CASSQTTGLTNNEQFF.

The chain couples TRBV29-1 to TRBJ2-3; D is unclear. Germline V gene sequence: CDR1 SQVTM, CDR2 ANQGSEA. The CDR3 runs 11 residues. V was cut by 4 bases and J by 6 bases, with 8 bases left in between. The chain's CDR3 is CSVGASDTQYF. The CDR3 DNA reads TGCAGCGTTGGTGCCTCGGATACGCAGTATTTT.

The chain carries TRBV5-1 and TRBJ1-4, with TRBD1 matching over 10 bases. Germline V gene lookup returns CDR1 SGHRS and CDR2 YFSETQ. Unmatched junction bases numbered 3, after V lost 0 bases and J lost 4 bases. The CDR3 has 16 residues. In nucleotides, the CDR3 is TGCGCCAGCAGCTTGGTCGGACAGGGGGTTAATGAAAAACTGTTTTTT. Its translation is CASSLVGQGVNEKLFF.

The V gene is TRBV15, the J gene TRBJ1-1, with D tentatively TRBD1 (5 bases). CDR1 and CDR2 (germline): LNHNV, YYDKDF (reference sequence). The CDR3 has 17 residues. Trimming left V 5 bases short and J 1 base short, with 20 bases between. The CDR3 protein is CATSGSGQGRTNTEAFF. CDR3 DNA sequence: TGTGCCACCAGCGGGAGTGGGCAGGGCCGTACGAACACTGAAGCTTTCTTT.

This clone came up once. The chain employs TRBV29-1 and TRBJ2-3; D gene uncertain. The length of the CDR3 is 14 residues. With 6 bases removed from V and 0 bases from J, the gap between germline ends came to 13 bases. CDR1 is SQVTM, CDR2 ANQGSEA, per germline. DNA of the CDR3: TGCAGCGTGGGGTTACTCACTAGCACAGATACGCAGTATTTT. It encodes CSVGLLTSTDTQYF.

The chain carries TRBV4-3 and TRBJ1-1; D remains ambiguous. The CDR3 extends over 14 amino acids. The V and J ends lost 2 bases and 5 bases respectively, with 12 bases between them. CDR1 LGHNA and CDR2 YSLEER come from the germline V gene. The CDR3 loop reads CASSQLRWATEAFF. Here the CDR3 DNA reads TGCGCCAGCAGCCAATTACGTTGGGCGACTGAAGCTTTCTTT.

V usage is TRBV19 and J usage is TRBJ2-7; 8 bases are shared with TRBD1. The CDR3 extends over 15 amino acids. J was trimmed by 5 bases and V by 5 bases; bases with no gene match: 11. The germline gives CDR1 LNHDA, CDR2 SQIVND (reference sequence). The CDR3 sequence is CASSSPGTGRNEQYF. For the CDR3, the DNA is TGTGCCAGTAGTTCCCCCGGGACAGGTCGGAACGAGCAGTACTTC.

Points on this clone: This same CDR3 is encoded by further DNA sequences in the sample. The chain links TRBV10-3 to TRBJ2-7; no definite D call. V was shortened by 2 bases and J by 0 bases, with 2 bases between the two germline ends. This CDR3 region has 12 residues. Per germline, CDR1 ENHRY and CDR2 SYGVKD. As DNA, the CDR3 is TGTGCCATCAGTGAGGGCTCCTACGAGCAGTACTTC. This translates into CAISEGSYEQYF.

CDR3 DNA sequence: TGTGCCAGCAGTTTAAAGGGCAGACTTTACAATGAGCAGTTCTTC. It codes for CASSLKGRLYNEQFF. The V and J genes are TRBV28 and TRBJ2-1; D is uncertain. Per germline, CDR1 MDHEN and CDR2 SYDVKM. This CDR3 is built from 15 residues. The V end was cut by 2 bases, the J end by 4 bases, with 12 bases between.

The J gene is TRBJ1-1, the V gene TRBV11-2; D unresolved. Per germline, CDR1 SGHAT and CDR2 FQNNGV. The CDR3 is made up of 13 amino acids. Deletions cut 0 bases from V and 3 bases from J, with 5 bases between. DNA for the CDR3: TGTGCCAGCAGCTTAGAATCGGACACTGAAGCTTTCTTT. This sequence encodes CASSLESDTEAFF.

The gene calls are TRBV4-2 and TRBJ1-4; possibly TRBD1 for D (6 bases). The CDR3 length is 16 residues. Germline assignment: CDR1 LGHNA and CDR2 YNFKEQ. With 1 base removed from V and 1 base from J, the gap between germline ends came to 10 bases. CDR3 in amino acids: CASSQGTALTNEKLFF. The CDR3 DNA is TGTGCCAGCAGCCAAGGGACAGCCCTAACTAATGAAAAACTGTTTTTT.

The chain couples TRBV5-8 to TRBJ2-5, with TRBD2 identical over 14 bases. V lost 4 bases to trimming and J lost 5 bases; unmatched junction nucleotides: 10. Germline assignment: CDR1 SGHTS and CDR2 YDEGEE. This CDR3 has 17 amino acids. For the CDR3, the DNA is TGTGCCAGCAGCCACGGGACTAGCGGGGGTCAGGTGGAGACCCAGTACTTC. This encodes CASSHGTSGGQVETQYF.

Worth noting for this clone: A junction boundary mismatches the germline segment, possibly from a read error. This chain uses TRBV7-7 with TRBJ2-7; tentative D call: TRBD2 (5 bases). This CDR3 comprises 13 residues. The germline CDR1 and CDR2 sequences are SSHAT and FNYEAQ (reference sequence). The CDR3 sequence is CASSFERSSHQYF. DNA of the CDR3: TGTGCTAGCAGCTTCGAACGATCTAGCCATCAGTACTTC.

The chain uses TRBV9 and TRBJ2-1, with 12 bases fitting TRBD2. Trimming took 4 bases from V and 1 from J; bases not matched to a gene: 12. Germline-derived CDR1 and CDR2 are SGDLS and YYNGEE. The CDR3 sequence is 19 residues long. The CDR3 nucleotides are TGTGCCAGCAGCCCACAAATGGCTAGCGGGAGGGTATCCTACAATGAGCAGTTCTTC. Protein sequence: CASSPQMASGRVSYNEQFF.

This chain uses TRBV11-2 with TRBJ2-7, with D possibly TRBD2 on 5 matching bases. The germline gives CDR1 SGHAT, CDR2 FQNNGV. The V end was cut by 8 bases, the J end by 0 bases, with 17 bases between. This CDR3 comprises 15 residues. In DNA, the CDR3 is TGTGCCAGCGCCGCATCTCCCGGGAACTCCTACGAGCAGTACTTC. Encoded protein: CASAASPGNSYEQYF.

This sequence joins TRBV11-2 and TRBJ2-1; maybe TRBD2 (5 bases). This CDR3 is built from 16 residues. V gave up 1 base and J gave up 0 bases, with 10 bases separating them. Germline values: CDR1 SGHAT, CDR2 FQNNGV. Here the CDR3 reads CASSLGGLSSYNEQFF. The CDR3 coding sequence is TGTGCCAGCAGCTTAGGCGGGCTGAGCTCCTACAATGAGCAGTTCTTC.